The TCR beta chain under discussion was sequenced for a study of cytotoxic CD8 clonotypes in ibrutinib-treated CLL. Across the whole study: Investigators collected response samples after a median approximately twelve months of treatment, range 6 to 36.

The assay was immunoSEQ multiplex PCR, and TCRdb's table has in-frame clones only and misses some. The table shows around 60,000 clones, with around 52% occurring only once. Germline V CDR1 and CDR2: SGHRS, YFSETQ. V lost 5 bases to trimming and J lost 0 bases, with 12 bases between them. This CDR3 spans 15 amino acids. The J gene is TRBJ1-3, the V gene TRBV5-1; a possible D gene is TRBD1 (6 bases). This TCR was recovered from a human donor with chronic lymphocytic leukemia. The material sequenced was PBMCs, taken after 12 months of ibrutinib treatment. The CDR3 coding sequence is TGCGCCAGCAGGTCTGACAGGCCCTCTGGAAACACCATATATTTT. Amino acid sequence: CASRSDRPSGNTIYF.